The T cell receptor (beta chain) under discussion was sequenced for a study of blood T cells in healthy people across ages. The CDR3 has 16 residues. Germline V gene lookup returns CDR1 MDHEN and CDR2 SYDVKM. The J segment lost 1 base and the V segment lost 6 bases, leaving 10 bases of the junction unmatched. The second PCR ran about 7 to 12 cycles with a sample-barcoded 5' primer and J-beta primers. Each CDR3 protein is one row after TCRdb ran MiXCR on the 5' RACE reads. The repertoire has 1.5 million to 2 million distinct CDR3 sequences, around 48% of them found once; the top ten carry approximately 2%.

The sequence was collected from a woman in her thirties or forties in good health. Sequenced: blood. V gene TRBV28 combines with J gene TRBJ1-1, with 8 bases aligning to TRBD1. The CDR3 bases are TGTGCCAGCAGAACCCCAGCCGGGACAGGGAACACTGAAGCTTTCTTT. Protein sequence: CASRTPAGTGNTEAFF.